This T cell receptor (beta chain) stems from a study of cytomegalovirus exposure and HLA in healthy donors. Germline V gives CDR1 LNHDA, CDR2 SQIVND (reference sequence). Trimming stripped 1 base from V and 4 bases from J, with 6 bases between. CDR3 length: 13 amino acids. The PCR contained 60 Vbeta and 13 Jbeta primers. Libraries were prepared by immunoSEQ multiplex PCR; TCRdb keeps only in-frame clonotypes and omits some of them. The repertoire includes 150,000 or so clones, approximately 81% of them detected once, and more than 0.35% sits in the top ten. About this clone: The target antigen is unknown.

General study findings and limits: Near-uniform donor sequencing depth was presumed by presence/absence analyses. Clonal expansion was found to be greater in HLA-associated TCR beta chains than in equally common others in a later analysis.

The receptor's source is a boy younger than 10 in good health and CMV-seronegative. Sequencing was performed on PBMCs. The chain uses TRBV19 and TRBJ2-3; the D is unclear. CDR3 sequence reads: CASSIVSSDTQYF. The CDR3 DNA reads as TGTGCCAGTAGTATAGTTTCTTCAGATACGCAGTATTTT.